This T cell receptor (beta chain) was retrieved from a study of regulatory T cells in long-lasting Graves disease. The CDR3 contains 13 residues. The V and J ends lost 1 base and 3 bases respectively, with 7 bases between them. Per germline, CDR1 KGHSH and CDR2 LQKENI. Combining iRepertoire HTBI primers with Arm-PCR of CDR3 regions, the authors built TCR beta libraries. TCRdb re-called the multiplex PCR reads with MiXCR, one entry per CDR3 protein. This table holds 530,000 or so distinct CDR3 sequences, 15% to 20% found once. Time point in this sample: newly diagnosed GD, antithyroid drugs for less than 3 months. The TCR library was made from RNA extracted from PBMCs. This same sample was also part of a study on T cells in Graves' hyperthyroidism and ophthalmopathy.

V and J are TRBV18 and TRBJ2-7, with no clear D. This TCR was recovered from a man younger than 30 with Graves disease. The sample consisted of peripheral blood mononuclear cells (PBMCs), taken at new diagnosis, from a patient treated with antithyroid drugs. This chain's CDR3 is CASSPQMNYEQYF. CDR3 coding DNA: TGTGCCAGCTCACCACAAATGAACTACGAGCAGTACTTC.